Listed here are 29 T cell receptor beta chains from one sample, sequenced in a study of T cell repertoires in cytomegalovirus infection. TCRdb ran MiXCR on the reads and lists one entry per CDR3 protein. The sample consists of approximately 700,000 distinct CDR3 sequences, less than 40% of them appearing once. Sequencing used PBMCs. The source is a human donor in good health (CMV status not recorded). Some clones in this sample may be carry-over from other donors' samples.

This clonotype was seen a handful of times. The chain couples TRBV7-2 to TRBJ2-3, with D possibly being TRBD1 (5 bases). The germline CDR1 and CDR2 sequences are SGHTA and FQGNSA. The CDR3 sequence is 17 residues long. Trimming took off 6 bases at V and 6 bases at J, with 25 bases between the two ends. CDR3 amino acids: CASSPQGKSFSQDTQYF. CDR3 DNA sequence: TGTGCCAGCAGTCCCCAGGGCAAGTCCTTTTCACAGGATACGCAGTATTTT.

This chain uses TRBV12-3 or TRBV12-4 with TRBJ2-1; the D call may be TRBD1 or TRBD2 (6 bases each). CDR3 size: 17 residues. V was trimmed by 5 bases and J by 0 bases, leaving 17 bases between them. CDR3 coding DNA: TGTGCCAGCAGTGGGGACAAAAGGGGGGTCTCCTACAATGAGCAGTTCTTC. Translating gives CASSGDKRGVSYNEQFF.

The rearrangement uses TRBV27 and TRBJ2-1; possibly TRBD1 for D (6 bases). The CDR3 contains 15 residues. Germline V gene sequence: CDR1 MNHEY, CDR2 SMNVEV (reference sequence). Between the trimmed V and J ends, which lost 6 bases and 0 bases, there was a span of 12 bases. The CDR3 spells CASSVGDISYNEQFF. The CDR3 DNA follows: TGTGCCAGCAGCGTGGGGGACATCTCCTACAATGAGCAGTTCTTC.

The chain joins TRBV20-1 to TRBJ2-1; weak D call: TRBD2 (5 bases). This CDR3 comprises 13 residues. Germline V lookup: CDR1 DFQATT, CDR2 SNEGSKA (reference sequence). V shed 4 bases and J shed 5 bases, with 12 bases lying between them. The CDR3 sequence is CSATRTSNNEQFF. The CDR3 DNA reads as TGCAGTGCTACCCGGACTTCCAACAATGAGCAGTTCTTC.

This clonotype occurred many times. The chain combines TRBV7-2 with TRBJ2-3, with TRBD2 matching 8 bases. This CDR3 region has 16 residues. J lost 4 bases, V lost 1 base, and 7 bases had no gene match. Germline V CDR1 and CDR2: SGHTA, FQGNSA. CDR3 in amino acids: CASSLVSSGGADTQYF. For the CDR3, the DNA is TGTGCCAGCAGCTTAGTATCCAGCGGGGGTGCAGATACGCAGTATTTT.

The J gene is TRBJ2-7, the V gene TRBV19; D ambiguous. V lost 3 bases and J 5 bases, leaving 17 bases between the germline ends. Germline V CDR1 and CDR2: LNHDA, SQIVND (reference sequence). The CDR3 contains 15 residues. The CDR3 nucleotides are TGTGCCAGTAGTATTAGCCAGCTCGGTCGCCACGAGCAGTACTTC. Translating gives CASSISQLGRHEQYF.

The chain couples TRBV7-2 to TRBJ2-3; D might be TRBD2 (6 bases). This CDR3 is 15 amino acids long. Per germline, CDR1 SGHTA and CDR2 FQGNSA. Trimming pared 1 base from V and 2 bases from J, leaving 10 bases between. The CDR3 region is CASSLDGSPTDTQYF. The CDR3 DNA is TGTGCCAGCAGCTTAGACGGGAGTCCCACAGATACGCAGTATTTT.

Only a few counts were recorded for this clonotype. The rearrangement links TRBV11-2 to TRBJ1-2, with 7 bases that match TRBD1. Germline loops: CDR1 SGHAT, CDR2 FQNNGV. CDR3 length: 14 residues. J was trimmed by 2 bases and V by 4 bases; bases with no gene match: 4. CDR3 amino acids: CASSWGTVNYGYTF. The CDR3 region has the DNA TGTGCCAGCAGCTGGGGGACAGTGAACTATGGCTACACCTTC.

This clonotype turned up a few times. The chain uses TRBV6-8 and TRBJ1-5; 9 bases are shared with TRBD1. From germline, CDR1 is MNHGY and CDR2 SAAAGT. Trimming took 7 bases from V and 4 from J; bases not matched to a gene: 8. CDR3 size: 15 residues. The CDR3 spells CASTKQGADNQPQHF. In DNA form, the CDR3 reads TGTGCCAGCACCAAACAGGGGGCGGATAATCAGCCCCAGCATTTT.

CDR3: CASSSRDSEVEQYF. The CDR3 region has the DNA TGTGCCAGCAGTTCCCGGGACAGTGAAGTGGAGCAGTACTTC. The chain has TRBV12-3 or TRBV12-4 and TRBJ2-7; 7 nucleotides agree with TRBD1. V lost 4 bases to trimming and J lost 7 bases; unmatched junction nucleotides: 10. The CDR3 has 14 amino acids.

This clonotype was detected only a few times. The genes are TRBV19 and TRBJ1-5; the match to TRBD1 covers 7 bases. Trimming at V came to 7 bases and at J to 2 bases, leaving 8 bases not matched to a gene. Germline CDR1 and CDR2: LNHDA and SQIVND (reference sequence). The CDR3 consists of 15 residues. The CDR3 nucleotides read TGTGCCAGTAAACCCGACAGGGCAGGCAATCAGCCCCAGCATTTT. Its translation is CASKPDRAGNQPQHF.

This clonotype has at least ten counts. V gene TRBV28 combines with J gene TRBJ1-2; 8 positions agree with TRBD1. Germline trimming cut 7 bases from V and 4 bases from J; bases unmatched to any gene: 5. CDR1 and CDR2 (germline): MDHEN, SYDVKM. This CDR3 comprises 13 residues. DNA for the CDR3: TGTGCCAGCATGACGGACAGGGTCTATGGCTACACCTTC. It is translated as CASMTDRVYGYTF.

The gene calls are TRBV29-1 and TRBJ1-1; D perhaps matches TRBD1 (5 bases). The germline V and J ends were trimmed by 5 bases and 1 base, with 8 bases remaining between them. CDR3 length equals 12 residues. Germline assignment: CDR1 SQVTM and CDR2 ANQGSEA. For the CDR3, the DNA is TGCAGCGTTTTCAGGGAGAACACTGAAGCTTTCTTT. Translation: CSVFRENTEAFF.

This clonotype was observed many times. V gene TRBV7-2 combines with J gene TRBJ1-2; D is unclear. Germline CDR1 reads SGHTA; CDR2 reads FQGNSA. The CDR3 runs 15 residues. The V and J ends lost 8 bases and 1 base respectively, with 17 bases between them. The CDR3 here is CASGLGQKNNYGYTF. In nucleotides, the CDR3 is TGTGCCAGCGGACTCGGGCAGAAGAATAACTATGGCTACACCTTC. Drawing the rest from reference TRBV7-2 and TRBJ1-2, the complete variable domain is GAGVSQSPSNKVTEKGKDVELRCDPISGHTALYWYRQSLGQGLEFLIYFQGNSAPDKSGLPSDRFSAERTGGSVSTLTIQRTQQEDSAVYLCASGLGQKNNYGYTFGSGTRLTVV.

This clonotype came up a few times. This rearrangement joins TRBV10-3 to TRBJ1-2; D gene unclear. Germline V gene sequence: CDR1 ENHRY, CDR2 SYGVKD. The CDR3 runs to 12 residues. Trimming pared 0 bases from V and 8 bases from J, leaving 7 bases between. Here the CDR3 reads CAISESAKGYTF. In nucleotides, the CDR3 is TGTGCCATCAGTGAGTCGGCCAAGGGCTACACCTTC.

The V and J genes are TRBV10-2 and TRBJ2-3; tentative D call: TRBD2 (6 bases). There are 14 residues in the CDR3. Per germline, CDR1 WSHSY and CDR2 SAAADI. V gave up 7 bases and J gave up 6 bases, with 17 bases separating them. The CDR3 is CASKARLVPDTQYF. CDR3 DNA: TGCGCCAGCAAAGCGAGACTAGTCCCGGATACGCAGTATTTT.

This clonotype was picked up many times. The chain carries TRBV27 and TRBJ1-2, with D possibly TRBD1 on 6 matching bases. Germline-derived CDR1 and CDR2 are MNHEY and SMNVEV (reference sequence). CDR3 length: 14 residues. Trimming took off 5 bases at V and 8 bases at J, with 18 bases between the two ends. The CDR3: CASSPNRALQGYTF. Here the CDR3 DNA reads TGTGCCAGCAGTCCTAACAGGGCCTTACAGGGCTACACCTTC.

This chain joins TRBV6-5 and TRBJ2-7; unclear D gene. Germline V lookup: CDR1 MNHEY, CDR2 SVGAGI. This CDR3 spans 11 amino acids. Trimming removed 5 bases at V and 5 bases at J, with 7 bases between. The CDR3 sequence is CASSRLNEQYF. As DNA, the CDR3 is TGTGCCAGCAGTAGATTGAACGAGCAGTACTTC.

In the case of this clonotype: No DNA is shown, since the ends of the CDR3 on it are uncertain; the CDR3 is the one TCRdb lists. The V call is TRBV7-5, the J call TRBJ2-1; TRBD2 was called by the table and not checked on the DNA. TRBV7-5 counts as a pseudogene. 17 amino acids form the CDR3, both terminal residues included. CDR3 residues: CISVPGEERSSYNEQFF.

This clonotype was seen repeatedly, ten times or more. The rearrangement uses TRBV4-1 and TRBJ2-7; D possibly corresponds to TRBD2 (5 bases). This CDR3 comprises 12 residues. The germline CDR1 and CDR2 sequences are MGHRA and YSYEKL. V dropped 6 bases and J dropped 3 bases, with 9 bases sitting between them. DNA for the CDR3: TGCGCCAGCAGGGCCGGGGACTACGAGCAGTACTTC. It codes for CASRAGDYEQYF.

The chain couples TRBV5-4 to TRBJ2-5; 7 bases map to TRBD1. The CDR3 runs to 15 residues. V shed 4 bases, J shed 4 bases, and the junction held 10 bases outside the gene matches. The V gene's germline CDR1 is SGHNT and CDR2 YYREEE (reference sequence). The chain's CDR3 is CASSRPTGWGETQYF. The CDR3 bases are TGTGCCAGCAGCCGACCGACAGGGTGGGGAGAGACCCAGTACTTC. Full variable domain (rest looked up from reference TRBV5-4 and TRBJ2-5): ETGVTQSPTHLIKTRGQQVTLRCSSQSGHNTVSWYQQALGQGPQFIFQYYREEENGRGNFPPRFSGLQFPNYSSELNVNALELDDSALYLCASSRPTGWGETQYFGPGTRLLVL.

The chain joins TRBV28 to TRBJ2-7, with 8 nucleotides matching TRBD1. Trimming cost V 9 bases and J 1 base; bases outside gene matches: 8. This CDR3 region has 14 residues. Germline V CDR1 and CDR2: MDHEN, SYDVKM. CDR3 DNA: TGTGCCAGTACCCTTCAGGGGGCGTCCTACGAGCAGTACTTC. Translation gives CASTLQGASYEQYF.

To note about this clonotype: The conserved phenylalanine or tryptophan is not found at the CDR3 terminus, so this likely reflects a read error. V gene TRBV12-3 or TRBV12-4 combines with J gene TRBJ2-5, with 7 bases fitting TRBD2. The junction had 12 bases not matched to a gene; V was cut back by 4 bases and J by 4 bases. The CDR3 is made up of 16 amino acids. The CDR3 DNA is TGTGCCAGCAGTTCTTCTGGGGCGGGGGTAACAGAGACCCAGTACTTA. This translates into CASSSSGAGVTETQYL.

This clonotype was observed a handful of times. This chain uses TRBV20-1 with TRBJ1-2; perhaps TRBD1 as D (6 bases). Germline V gene data show CDR1 as DFQATT and CDR2 as SNEGSKA (reference sequence). The length of the CDR3 is 14 residues. Trimming shortened V by 7 bases and J by 2 bases, and 17 bases separated the two germline ends. The CDR3 region has the DNA TGCAGTGTCACTATCCTACAGGGAAACTATGGCTACACCTTC. This encodes CSVTILQGNYGYTF.

This clonotype was recorded only once. The CDR3 does not close with the conserved phenylalanine or tryptophan, likely indicating a read error. The chain has TRBV10-3 and TRBJ1-5, with D possibly being TRBD1 (6 bases). V dropped 10 bases and J dropped 0 bases, with 13 bases sitting between them. Germline V lookup: CDR1 ENHRY, CDR2 SYGVKD. This CDR3 spans 14 amino acids. The CDR3 protein is CATNRDNSNQPQHL. DNA of the CDR3: TGTGCCACCAACAGGGACAATAGCAATCAGCCCCAGCATTTG.

This chain links TRBV28 with TRBJ2-7; the match to TRBD2 covers 7 bases. V shed 7 bases, J shed 0 bases, and the junction held 9 bases outside the gene matches. From germline, CDR1 is MDHEN and CDR2 SYDVKM. The CDR3 sequence is 15 residues long. The CDR3 is CASTPTGGFSYEQYF. Here the CDR3 DNA reads TGTGCCAGCACCCCTACCGGGGGGTTCTCCTACGAGCAGTACTTC.

This clonotype was observed a few times. This chain links TRBV5-4 with TRBJ2-1; 8 bases match TRBD2. The length of the CDR3 is 13 residues. Trimming removed 9 bases from V and 5 bases from J; junction bases left unmatched: 7. The germline CDR1 and CDR2 sequences are SGHNT and YYREEE (reference sequence). DNA for the CDR3: TGTGCCATAAGCGGGGGACCAAACAATGAGCAGTTCTTC. Translation: CAISGGPNNEQFF.

The chain combines TRBV7-6 with TRBJ2-2, with D unresolved. The CDR3 extends over 13 amino acids. Germline assignment: CDR1 SGHVS and CDR2 FNYEAQ. V lost 5 bases and J lost 8, with 12 bases in between. CDR3 sequence reads: CASSAPEAGELFF. The CDR3 DNA is TGTGCCAGCAGCGCCCCGGAAGCGGGGGAGCTGTTTTTT.

Points on this clonotype: At one of its ends the junction is not consistent with the germline gene, which may arise from a read error. The CDR3 coding sequence is TGTGACAGCAGCCCGGCGGCAGGGAATGGCTACACCTTC. Protein: CDSSPAAGNGYTF. The chain recombines TRBV28 with TRBJ1-2, with D perhaps matching TRBD1 (5 bases). The CDR3 extends over 13 amino acids. The germline gives CDR1 MDHEN, CDR2 SYDVKM.